The rows below give T cell receptor beta chains drawn from one sample of a study of Graves' ophthalmopathy and Graves' hyperthyroidism. Using its own MiXCR run on the multiplex PCR reads, TCRdb lists one record per CDR3 protein. The table records some 240,000 distinct CDR3 sequences, around 42% of them present only once. Input material: peripheral blood. All receptors derive from an adult man with Graves' ophthalmopathy. Each CDR3 is given with its conserved first and last residue. D genes are given only for firm matches. Expanded clones get a size class; other rows say once, few or many, or leave the size out.

J	D	size	V	CDR3	DNA
TRBJ2-7	TRBD1	-	TRBV7-9	CASSSPGTGLPEQYF	TGTGCCAGCAGCTCCCCCGGGACAGGGTTACCCGAGCAGTACTTC
TRBJ2-7	TRBD1	-	TRBV20-1	CSARNAGTGGYEQYF	TGCAGTGCTAGAAATGCCGGGACAGGGGGCTACGAGCAGTACTTC
TRBJ1-2	TRBD1	-	TRBV7-9	CASSHTGGADYGYTF	TGTGCCAGCAGCCACACAGGGGGCGCCGACTATGGCTACACCTTC
TRBJ1-2	TRBD1	-	TRBV11-2	CASSSRYGQARGGYTF	TGTGCCAGCAGCTCCCGGTACGGACAGGCCCGGGGGGGCTACACCTTC
TRBJ2-2	TRBD1	-	TRBV2	CASSYSGGRDTGELFF	TGTGCCAGCAGTTACTCAGGGGGCCGGGACACCGGGGAGCTGTTTTTT
TRBJ1-2	TRBD1	few	TRBV11-2	CASSSRYGQAREGYTF	TGTGCCAGCAGCTCCCGGTACGGACAGGCCCGGGAGGGCTACACCTTC
TRBJ2-5	-	-	TRBV18	CASSPYAEETQYF	TGTGCCAGCTCACCTTACGCGGAAGAGACCCAGTACTTC
TRBJ1-6	TRBD1	-	TRBV20-1	CSARDPTQGADSPLHF	TGCAGTGCTAGAGACCCCACACAGGGGGCGGATTCACCCCTCCACTTT
TRBJ2-6	TRBD2	once	TRBV10-3	CAISESIGLAGVKKGGANVLTF	TGTGCCATCAGTGAGTCGATCGGTCTAGCGGGAGTTAAAAAAGGGGGGGCCAACGTCCTGACTTTC
TRBJ1-2	TRBD1	few	TRBV9	CASSAAGGRHGYTF	TGTGCCAGCAGCGCCGCAGGGGGGAGGCATGGCTACACCTTC
TRBJ2-7	TRBD1	-	TRBV19	CASADRGPNEQYF	TGTGCCAGTGCAGACAGGGGGCCCAACGAGCAGTACTTC
TRBJ2-5	-	many	TRBV28	CASSPEAQTQYF	TGTGCCAGCAGTCCCGAGGCCCAGACCCAGTACTTC
TRBJ2-2	-	few	TRBV20-1	CSARAARGNTGELFF	TGCAGTGCTAGAGCGGCCAGGGGGAACACCGGGGAGCTGTTTTTT
TRBJ1-6	TRBD1	-	TRBV9	CASSTARDSDLNNSPLHF	TGTGCCAGCAGCACTGCCCGGGACAGCGACCTGAATAATTCACCCCTCCACTTT
TRBJ1-1	TRBD1	-	TRBV9	CASSPPTGGSGYTEAFF	TGTGCCAGCAGCCCTCCGACAGGGGGCAGTGGGTACACTGAAGCTTTCTTT
TRBJ2-2	-	once	TRBV7-3	CASMGEDTGELFF	TGTGCCAGCATGGGGGAGGACACCGGGGAGCTGTTTTTT
TRBJ2-4	TRBD1	-	TRBV7-9	CASSLWTGEVDKNIQYF	TGTGCCAGCAGCCTCTGGACAGGGGAAGTTGACAAAAACATTCAGTACTTC
TRBJ1-1	-	-	TRBV20-1	CSARVTPAAEAFF	TGCAGTGCTAGAGTGACCCCGGCGGCTGAAGCTTTCTTT
TRBJ2-7	TRBD2	-	TRBV2	CASSGGRVYEQYF	TGTGCCAGCAGCGGCGGGAGGGTCTACGAGCAGTACTTC
TRBJ1-2	TRBD1	-	TRBV7-2	CASSLSTGGGYTF	TGTGCCAGCAGCCTATCGACAGGGGGAGGCTACACCTTC
TRBJ2-6	TRBD1	-	TRBV5-1	CASSLQGGAGANVLTF	TGCGCCAGCAGCTTGCAAGGGGGCGCCGGGGCCAACGTCCTGACTTTC
TRBJ1-5	TRBD1	-	TRBV29-1	CSVQQGNQPQHF	TGCAGCGTTCAACAGGGGAATCAGCCCCAGCATTTT
TRBJ2-5	-	-	TRBV19	CASSIQGYETQYF	TGTGCCAGTAGTATCCAAGGGTACGAGACCCAGTACTTC
TRBJ2-5	-	-	TRBV10-2	CASSEPPQGQTQYF	TGCGCCAGCAGTGAGCCACCTCAGGGACAGACCCAGTACTTC
TRBJ1-6	-	few	TRBV6-6	CASSYRATREVNSPLHF	TGTGCCAGCAGTTACAGGGCTACCAGGGAAGTTAATTCACCCCTCCACTTT
TRBJ2-5	TRBD1	-	TRBV19	CASSAGTAQETQYF	TGTGCCAGTAGCGCCGGGACAGCCCAAGAGACCCAGTACTTC
TRBJ1-5	-	-	TRBV4-1	CASSQLGDSSNQPQHF	TGCGCCAGCAGCCAACTTGGAGACAGTAGCAATCAGCCCCAGCATTTT
TRBJ2-1	-	few	TRBV19	CASSIAGPREQFF	TGTGCCAGTAGTATAGCGGGACCTCGCGAGCAGTTCTTC
TRBJ1-1	-	-	TRBV20-1	CSAPQRGEANTEAFF	TGCAGTGCTCCACAACGGGGGGAGGCGAACACTGAAGCTTTCTTT
TRBJ1-2	-	-	TRBV5-5	CASRNSGYGYTF	TGTGCCAGCAGAAACTCTGGCTATGGCTACACCTTC
TRBJ1-1	TRBD1	few	TRBV10-1	CASSEPRTGANTEAFF	TGCGCCAGCAGCGAACCCCGGACAGGGGCGAACACTGAAGCTTTCTTT
TRBJ2-7	TRBD1	few	TRBV9	CASSVETGDTYEQYF	TGTGCCAGCAGCGTAGAAACAGGGGACACCTACGAGCAGTACTTC
TRBJ2-7	-	once	TRBV2	CASSLALGMAEQYF	TGTGCCAGCAGTTTGGCTCTGGGTATGGCCGAGCAGTACTTC
TRBJ2-5	TRBD2	-	TRBV20-1	CSARDSLLAGAETQYF	TGCAGTGCTAGAGATTCCCTCCTGGCGGGAGCTGAGACCCAGTACTTC
TRBJ2-5	-	-	TRBV24-1	CATSDPREETQYF	TGTGCCACCAGTGACCCACGGGAGGAGACCCAGTACTTC
TRBJ1-2	-	many	TRBV29-1	CSVGDGPMGYTF	TGCAGCGTGGGGGACGGGCCCATGGGCTACACCTTC
TRBJ2-5	-	few	TRBV2	CASSGGTVGETQYF	TGTGCCAGCAGTGGGGGAACTGTGGGGGAGACCCAGTACTTC
TRBJ2-3	TRBD2	-	TRBV7-2	CASSSPRGSGGALDTQYF	TGTGCCAGCAGCTCCCCGAGAGGTAGCGGGGGGGCCCTAGATACGCAGTATTTT
TRBJ2-7	TRBD1	-	TRBV4-2	CASSQVAQTGTSYEQYF	TGTGCCAGCAGCCAAGTCGCCCAGACAGGGACCTCCTACGAGCAGTACTTC
TRBJ2-7	TRBD2	-	TRBV5-6	CASSSRSTSGAYEQYF	TGTGCCAGCAGCTCACGATCGACTAGCGGGGCATACGAGCAGTACTTC
TRBJ2-7	TRBD1	-	TRBV4-3	CASSQGTGAFYEQYF	TGCGCCAGCAGCCAGGGGACAGGGGCCTTCTACGAGCAGTACTTC
TRBJ2-5	TRBD2	medium-sized	TRBV13	CASSPRGTSRLVTQYF	TGTGCCAGCAGCCCTCGGGGGACTAGTCGGTTGGTGACCCAGTACTTC